This T cell receptor beta chain was captured by sequencing in a study of OX40 agonist ivuxolimab in advanced cancers. Overall study: Patients' therapy was ivuxolimab, an antibody that acts as an agonist of OX40 (CD134). Study-wide results and limits: The authors also found low normalized T-cell clonal expansion in some nonresponders. On average, CD8+ T cells showed a greater number of expanded clones than CD4+.

The repertoire was sequenced with immunoSEQ multiplex PCR; TCRdb's copy has only in-frame clones and lacks some. The table has roughly 120,000 clones, 80% to 90% seen once. About this clone: The antigen is not known.

Trimming at V came to 7 bases and at J to 2 bases, leaving 6 bases not matched to a gene. Germline V gene lookup returns CDR1 SNHLY and CDR2 FYNNEI. The length of the CDR3 is 14 residues. The chain joins TRBV2 to TRBJ2-5; 8 bases agree with TRBD2. This TCR was sampled from an adult with an advanced solid tumor such as melanoma, head and neck, liver or kidney cancer. Sequenced here: CD4+ or CD8+ T cells sorted from blood, sampled in a trial of the OX40 agonist ivuxolimab. The CDR3 DNA is TGTGCCAGCAAGAGCGGGGGCCCGCAAGAGACCCAGTACTTC. It codes for CASKSGGPQETQYF.